This T cell receptor beta chain appears in the sequencing data of a study of cytomegalovirus exposure and HLA in healthy donors. In the PCR, 60 Vbeta and 13 Jbeta primers were used. Assay used: immunoSEQ multiplex PCR; TCRdb lists only in-frame clones, some missing. The sample comprises about 200,000 clones, 79% of which are singletons, and approximately 0.4% rests with the top ten. J lost 4 bases, V lost 3 bases, and 4 bases had no gene match. Germline CDR1 is LNHNV and CDR2 is YYDKDF (reference sequence). The CDR3 has 14 residues. This chain links TRBV15 with TRBJ1-2; TRBD1 agrees at 8 bases. This receptor was identified in a male donor in good health and CMV-seropositive. Sequenced input: PBMCs. CDR3 loop: CATSSGGTGYGYTF. The CDR3 DNA follows: TGTGCCACCAGCAGCGGGGGGACAGGCTATGGCTACACCTTC.